The subject of this entry is one T cell receptor (beta chain). No antigen is known for it. Use of 60 Vbeta and 13 Jbeta primers characterized the PCR. The data were produced by immunoSEQ multiplex PCR, yet TCRdb's version contains in-frame clones alone and is incomplete. The sample lists some 150,000 clones, around 80% occurring once. This sample is part of a study of cytomegalovirus exposure and HLA in healthy donors. Study-wide results and limits: In the analysis, some V segments, TRBV6-2 and TRBV6-3 included, were excluded as indistinguishable.

V was cut by 6 bases and J by 0 bases, with 5 bases left in between. Germline CDR1 is LNHDA and CDR2 is SQIVND (reference sequence). The CDR3 has 12 amino acids. The clonotype was recovered from a man aged 30-40 years in good health and CMV-seropositive. The rearrangement links TRBV19 to TRBJ1-1; D might be TRBD1 (5 bases). Sequenced sample: PBMCs. The CDR3 DNA follows: TGTGCCAGTAGACAGGTGAACACTGAAGCTTTCTTT. Protein product: CASRQVNTEAFF.